This T cell receptor beta chain is drawn from a study of human T cells and chemical hapten exposure. About the study: Alopecia areata, totalis or universalis was found in mostly female patients. General observations from the study: Patch test score rose with PT1 expanded TCRs, significant at 8, 16, 32, not 4. It should be noted that donors had alopecia, so their immune response may differ from healthy people's.

As to time point: pre-sensitization, week 0. Specified treatment: therapeutic diphenylcyclopropenone sensitization with weekly scalp DPC. The CDR3 runs 15 residues. V gave up 0 bases and J gave up 0 bases, with 6 bases separating them. CDR1 LGHDT and CDR2 YNNKEL come from the germline V gene (reference sequence). Via MiXCR, TCRdb re-called the RACE reads, giving one row per CDR3 protein. The sample has around 57,000 distinct CDR3 sequences, approximately 10% seen once. This clonotype was counted ten times or more. The antigen remains undetermined. This sequence originates from a middle-aged woman with alopecia areata. Some clones in this sample may be carry-over from other donors' samples. V and J are TRBV3-1 and TRBJ2-1; unclear D gene. The input for sequencing was whole blood, taken in connection with sensitization to the hapten diphenylcyclopropenone (DPC). The DNA of the CDR3 is TGTGCCAGCAGCCAAGATGGTAGCTCCTACAATGAGCAGTTCTTC. As protein: CASSQDGSSYNEQFF.